The sequence of this T cell receptor (beta chain) was determined in a study of blood T cells in healthy people across ages. Study at large: About one barcoded beta molecule per two T cells came from capture by template switching.

Combining a sample-barcoded 5' primer with a J-beta primer mix, a second PCR ran for roughly 7 to 12 cycles. Each CDR3 protein is one row after TCRdb ran MiXCR on the 5' RACE reads. The sample has 600,000 to 1,000,000 distinct CDR3 sequences; over 45% are singletons. There were healthy Caucasian individuals from Russia, aged about 6 to 100, serving as donors. Each sample had at least 6.5 million PBMCs isolated. Germline values: CDR1 MDHEN, CDR2 SYDVKM. V was pared by 7 bases and J by 5 bases, with 12 bases between. This CDR3 has 13 residues. Specimen: blood. This receptor was identified in a man aged 25 to 45 in good health. This sequence joins TRBV28 and TRBJ1-5; a possible D gene is TRBD1 (5 bases). For the CDR3, the DNA is TGTGCCAGCACATGGGACGGAGATCAGCCCCAGCATTTT. This codes for CASTWDGDQPQHF.